Listed below are T cell receptor beta chains from one sample, sequenced in a study of T cell responses to AZD1222 COVID-19 vaccine. The method was immunoSEQ multiplex PCR; TCRdb's version includes in-frame clones alone and lacks a portion of them. The sample lists 110,000 to 150,000 clones, approximately 95% seen once, with approximately 0.96% in the top ten. The sequencing here drew on peripheral blood, taken on day 0 of MenACWY control vaccination. The receptors shown here come from an adult in good health. Both conserved end residues are part of each CDR3. The order of the fields is D gene, clone size, J gene, V gene, CDR3 protein, CDR3 DNA. D genes are given only for firm matches. Only part of the rows carry a size: once, few, many, or a class if the clone is expanded.

d_gene: -; abundance: once; j_gene: TRBJ1-1; v_gene: TRBV9; CDR3aa: CASSVGGGANTEAFF; CDR3nt: TGTGCCAGCAGCGTAGGCGGAGGGGCGAACACTGAAGCTTTCTTT
d_gene: TRBD1; abundance: -; j_gene: TRBJ1-6; v_gene: TRBV6-2/TRBV6-3; CDR3aa: CASSPFRQGDSPLHF; CDR3nt: TGTGCCAGCAGTCCCTTCCGACAGGGGGATTCACCCCTCCACTTT
d_gene: -; abundance: -; j_gene: TRBJ2-4; v_gene: TRBV6-1; CDR3aa: CASSEIWQVIQYF; CDR3nt: TGTGCCAGCAGTGAAATATGGCAGGTCATTCAGTACTTC
d_gene: -; abundance: -; j_gene: TRBJ2-1; v_gene: TRBV2; CDR3aa: CASSEALGTSPYNEQFF; CDR3nt: TGTGCCAGCAGTGAAGCGCTGGGGACCAGCCCCTACAATGAGCAGTTCTTC
d_gene: TRBD2; abundance: -; j_gene: TRBJ2-3; v_gene: TRBV27; CDR3aa: CASSSSAGVVADTQYF; CDR3nt: TGTGCCAGCAGTTCTTCAGCGGGAGTGGTAGCAGATACGCAGTATTTT
d_gene: -; abundance: -; j_gene: TRBJ1-1; v_gene: TRBV10-3; CDR3aa: CAIRTDNTEAFF; CDR3nt: TGTGCCATAAGGACAGACAACACTGAAGCTTTCTTT
d_gene: TRBD1; abundance: once; j_gene: TRBJ1-2; v_gene: TRBV7-2; CDR3aa: CASTEDRETWDGYTF; CDR3nt: TGTGCCAGCACTGAAGACAGGGAGACATGGGATGGCTACACCTTC
d_gene: -; abundance: -; j_gene: TRBJ2-3; v_gene: TRBV6-4; CDR3aa: CASSDVGGSTQYF; CDR3nt: TGTGCCAGCAGTGACGTCGGAGGGTCCACGCAGTATTTT
d_gene: -; abundance: -; j_gene: TRBJ1-2; v_gene: TRBV29-1; CDR3aa: CSVEKGGVGQYGYTF; CDR3nt: TGCAGCGTTGAAAAGGGGGGAGTGGGTCAGTATGGCTACACCTTC
d_gene: TRBD2; abundance: -; j_gene: TRBJ2-7; v_gene: TRBV29-1; CDR3aa: CSVVSLAGVGHEQYF; CDR3nt: TGCAGCGTTGTAAGCCTAGCGGGAGTCGGTCACGAGCAGTACTTC
d_gene: -; abundance: once; j_gene: TRBJ1-3; v_gene: TRBV20-1; CDR3aa: CSANTGDTIYF; CDR3nt: TGCAGTGCTAACACTGGGGACACCATATATTTT
d_gene: -; abundance: -; j_gene: TRBJ2-5; v_gene: TRBV20-1; CDR3aa: CSARRGETQYF; CDR3nt: TGCAGTGCTAGAAGGGGAGAGACCCAGTACTTC
d_gene: -; abundance: -; j_gene: TRBJ2-7; v_gene: TRBV23-1; CDR3aa: CASTQQPDPSEQYF; CDR3nt: TGCGCCAGCACTCAACAGCCCGACCCGTCCGAGCAGTACTTC
d_gene: -; abundance: -; j_gene: TRBJ2-5; v_gene: TRBV5-1; CDR3aa: CASSLDGGSQETQYF; CDR3nt: TGCGCCAGCAGCTTGGATGGGGGGTCCCAAGAGACCCAGTACTTC
d_gene: TRBD2; abundance: -; j_gene: TRBJ2-1; v_gene: TRBV7-9; CDR3aa: CASSNHLASGVKEQFF; CDR3nt: TGTGCCAGCAGTAATCATTTGGCTAGCGGGGTCAAGGAGCAGTTCTTC
d_gene: -; abundance: -; j_gene: TRBJ1-1; v_gene: TRBV5-4; CDR3aa: CASSLDRNTEAFF; CDR3nt: TGTGCCAGCAGCCTCGACAGAAACACTGAAGCTTTCTTT
d_gene: -; abundance: -; j_gene: TRBJ1-5; v_gene: TRBV7-2; CDR3aa: CASSPTPGPWPQHF; CDR3nt: TGTGCCAGCAGCCCCACACCAGGGCCTTGGCCCCAGCATTTT
d_gene: TRBD2; abundance: -; j_gene: TRBJ2-3; v_gene: TRBV27; CDR3aa: CASSLRLAGTDTQYF; CDR3nt: TGTGCCAGCAGTTTAAGGCTAGCGGGTACAGATACGCAGTATTTT
d_gene: -; abundance: -; j_gene: TRBJ1-2; v_gene: TRBV6-9; CDR3aa: CANGPTENYGYTF; CDR3nt: TGTGCCAACGGACCAACGGAGAACTATGGCTACACCTTC
d_gene: TRBD2; abundance: -; j_gene: TRBJ2-7; v_gene: TRBV6-5; CDR3aa: CASSSFSGSIYEQYF; CDR3nt: TGTGCCAGCAGTTCGTTCAGCGGGAGTATCTACGAGCAGTACTTC
d_gene: -; abundance: -; j_gene: TRBJ2-7; v_gene: TRBV15; CDR3aa: CATSGDFSYEQYF; CDR3nt: TGTGCCACCAGCGGGGACTTCTCCTACGAGCAGTACTTC
d_gene: TRBD1; abundance: -; j_gene: TRBJ2-2; v_gene: TRBV7-3; CDR3aa: CASSSRQGAVGGELFF; CDR3nt: TGTGCCAGCAGCTCGCGACAGGGAGCCGTTGGGGGGGAGCTGTTTTTT
d_gene: -; abundance: -; j_gene: TRBJ1-1; v_gene: TRBV6-5; CDR3aa: CASRGGGKNTEAFF; CDR3nt: TGTGCCAGCAGGGGAGGGGGGAAGAACACTGAAGCTTTCTTT
d_gene: -; abundance: once; j_gene: TRBJ2-2; v_gene: TRBV7-3; CDR3aa: CASSRGATTGELFF; CDR3nt: TGTGCCAGCAGCCGCGGGGCAACCACCGGGGAGCTGTTTTTT
d_gene: -; abundance: -; j_gene: TRBJ1-4; v_gene: TRBV29-1; CDR3aa: CSVCVTGTGGEKLFF; CDR3nt: TGCAGCGTTTGCGTCACAGGGACGGGGGGTGAAAAACTGTTTTTT
d_gene: -; abundance: -; j_gene: TRBJ2-3; v_gene: TRBV19; CDR3aa: CASSIDGRDTDTQYF; CDR3nt: TGTGCCAGTAGTATAGACGGCAGGGACACAGATACGCAGTATTTT
d_gene: -; abundance: -; j_gene: TRBJ2-5; v_gene: TRBV19; CDR3aa: CASSLEQRGQETQYF; CDR3nt: TGTGCCAGTAGCCTCGAGCAGAGGGGACAAGAGACCCAGTACTTC
d_gene: -; abundance: once; j_gene: TRBJ1-6; v_gene: TRBV4-1; CDR3aa: CASSQDRSGFSNSPLHF; CDR3nt: TGCGCCAGCAGCCAAGATCGTTCGGGTTTTAGTAATTCACCCCTCCACTTT
d_gene: TRBD1; abundance: -; j_gene: TRBJ2-7; v_gene: TRBV5-6; CDR3aa: CASSSTGVEQYF; CDR3nt: TGTGCCAGCAGCTCAACAGGGGTCGAGCAGTACTTC
d_gene: -; abundance: -; j_gene: TRBJ2-5; v_gene: TRBV24-1; CDR3aa: CATSDSSRGETQYF; CDR3nt: TGTGCCACCAGTGATTCCTCACGGGGGGAGACCCAGTACTTC
d_gene: -; abundance: -; j_gene: TRBJ2-3; v_gene: TRBV28; CDR3aa: CASSFGYEVDTQYF; CDR3nt: TGTGCCAGCAGTTTCGGGTATGAGGTTGATACGCAGTATTTT
d_gene: -; abundance: -; j_gene: TRBJ1-2; v_gene: TRBV19; CDR3aa: CASSAVGRNYGYTF; CDR3nt: TGTGCCAGTAGTGCGGTGGGACGGAACTATGGCTACACCTTC
d_gene: TRBD1; abundance: -; j_gene: TRBJ2-5; v_gene: TRBV5-1; CDR3aa: CASSLRAGQGGETQYF; CDR3nt: TGCGCCAGCAGCTTGCGCGCGGGACAGGGTGGAGAGACCCAGTACTTC
d_gene: -; abundance: -; j_gene: TRBJ1-4; v_gene: TRBV7-8; CDR3aa: CASSLAGRRVGNEKLFF; CDR3nt: TGTGCCAGCAGCTTAGCTGGAAGACGGGTGGGGAATGAAAAACTGTTTTTT
d_gene: -; abundance: -; j_gene: TRBJ1-5; v_gene: TRBV5-6; CDR3aa: CASSLARAGQPQHF; CDR3nt: TGTGCCAGCAGCTTGGCCAGGGCGGGGCAGCCCCAGCATTTT
d_gene: -; abundance: once; j_gene: TRBJ1-1; v_gene: TRBV5-4; CDR3aa: CASSWGGTEAFF; CDR3nt: TGTGCCAGCAGCTGGGGAGGAACTGAAGCTTTCTTT
d_gene: TRBD1; abundance: once; j_gene: TRBJ1-2; v_gene: TRBV5-4; CDR3aa: CASSLGITGVGGYTF; CDR3nt: TGTGCCAGCAGCTTAGGGATTACAGGGGTGGGAGGCTACACCTTC
d_gene: -; abundance: -; j_gene: TRBJ1-2; v_gene: TRBV14; CDR3aa: CASSLSGRLDYGYTF; CDR3nt: TGTGCCAGCAGCCTGTCCGGTAGACTCGACTATGGCTACACCTTC
d_gene: -; abundance: -; j_gene: TRBJ2-6; v_gene: TRBV9; CDR3aa: CASSVVTTGANVLTF; CDR3nt: TGTGCCAGCAGCGTAGTCACCACTGGGGCCAACGTCCTGACTTTC
d_gene: -; abundance: -; j_gene: TRBJ1-1; v_gene: TRBV5-1; CDR3aa: CASSLDSGGTEAFF; CDR3nt: TGCGCCAGCAGCTTGGATTCGGGAGGCACTGAAGCTTTCTTT
d_gene: -; abundance: -; j_gene: TRBJ2-7; v_gene: TRBV7-9; CDR3aa: CASSSPAVYEQYF; CDR3nt: TGTGCCAGCAGCTCCCCCGCGGTCTACGAGCAGTACTTC
d_gene: -; abundance: -; j_gene: TRBJ2-7; v_gene: TRBV5-8; CDR3aa: CASSSRGGSEQYF; CDR3nt: TGTGCCAGCAGCTCCAGGGGCGGGTCCGAGCAGTACTTC
d_gene: -; abundance: -; j_gene: TRBJ1-6; v_gene: TRBV20-1; CDR3aa: CSASEEINSPLHF; CDR3nt: TGCAGTGCTAGTGAAGAGATTAATTCACCCCTCCACTTT
d_gene: -; abundance: -; j_gene: TRBJ1-2; v_gene: TRBV28; CDR3aa: CASSLGGARGYGYTF; CDR3nt: TGTGCCAGCAGTTTGGGGGGGGCCAGGGGCTATGGCTACACCTTC
d_gene: -; abundance: -; j_gene: TRBJ2-5; v_gene: TRBV19; CDR3aa: CASSISGQETQYF; CDR3nt: TGTGCCAGTAGTATCTCAGGCCAAGAGACCCAGTACTTC
d_gene: TRBD1; abundance: -; j_gene: TRBJ1-1; v_gene: TRBV6-5; CDR3aa: CASSLDRVPTEAFF; CDR3nt: TGTGCCAGCAGTCTTGACAGGGTACCCACTGAAGCTTTCTTT
d_gene: TRBD1; abundance: -; j_gene: TRBJ2-1; v_gene: TRBV19; CDR3aa: CASTLTGTSNEQFF; CDR3nt: TGTGCCAGTACTCTGACAGGGACGAGCAATGAGCAGTTCTTC
d_gene: -; abundance: -; j_gene: TRBJ2-6; v_gene: TRBV18; CDR3aa: CASSPTPSSGANVLTF; CDR3nt: TGTGCCAGCTCACCAACGCCGAGCTCTGGGGCCAACGTCCTGACTTTC
d_gene: TRBD1; abundance: -; j_gene: TRBJ1-6; v_gene: TRBV28; CDR3aa: CASSGPGQGARNSPLHF; CDR3nt: TGTGCCAGCAGTGGGCCGGGACAGGGGGCCAGGAATTCACCCCTCCACTTT
d_gene: -; abundance: once; j_gene: TRBJ2-1; v_gene: TRBV5-1; CDR3aa: CASSLDPRGSGEQFF; CDR3nt: TGCGCCAGCAGCTTGGACCCCCGGGGATCTGGTGAGCAGTTCTTC
d_gene: -; abundance: -; j_gene: TRBJ1-1; v_gene: TRBV5-1; CDR3aa: CASSLASGATEAFF; CDR3nt: TGCGCCAGCAGCTTGGCCTCGGGGGCCACTGAAGCTTTCTTT
d_gene: -; abundance: -; j_gene: TRBJ1-4; v_gene: TRBV19; CDR3aa: CASGRDRLNEKLFF; CDR3nt: TGTGCCAGTGGGCGCGACAGACTTAATGAAAAACTGTTTTTT
d_gene: -; abundance: once; j_gene: TRBJ1-3; v_gene: TRBV11-2; CDR3aa: CASSFGGNTIYF; CDR3nt: TGTGCCAGCAGCTTTGGCGGAAACACCATATATTTT
d_gene: -; abundance: -; j_gene: TRBJ2-2; v_gene: TRBV4-2; CDR3aa: CASSQAHAPYTGELFF; CDR3nt: TGTGCCAGCAGCCAAGCTCACGCACCTTACACCGGGGAGCTGTTTTTT
d_gene: -; abundance: -; j_gene: TRBJ1-6; v_gene: TRBV4-1; CDR3aa: CASSPGLGSTPLHF; CDR3nt: TGCGCCAGCAGCCCAGGGTTGGGGTCTACCCCCCTCCACTTT
d_gene: -; abundance: -; j_gene: TRBJ1-2; v_gene: TRBV28; CDR3aa: CASSSLSTEAYGYTF; CDR3nt: TGTGCCAGCAGTTCTCTGTCGACCGAAGCCTATGGCTACACCTTC
d_gene: TRBD2; abundance: -; j_gene: TRBJ2-3; v_gene: TRBV7-3; CDR3aa: CASTPTGREEAGGTDTQYF; CDR3nt: TGTGCCAGCACCCCGACGGGGCGGGAGGAGGCAGGCGGCACAGATACGCAGTATTTT
d_gene: TRBD1; abundance: -; j_gene: TRBJ1-4; v_gene: TRBV19; CDR3aa: CASSTGQGDEKLFF; CDR3nt: TGTGCCAGTAGTACGGGACAGGGGGATGAAAAACTGTTTTTT
d_gene: -; abundance: -; j_gene: TRBJ1-1; v_gene: TRBV7-2; CDR3aa: CASSPLAADTEAFF; CDR3nt: TGTGCCAGCAGCCCCCTCGCCGCGGACACTGAAGCTTTCTTT